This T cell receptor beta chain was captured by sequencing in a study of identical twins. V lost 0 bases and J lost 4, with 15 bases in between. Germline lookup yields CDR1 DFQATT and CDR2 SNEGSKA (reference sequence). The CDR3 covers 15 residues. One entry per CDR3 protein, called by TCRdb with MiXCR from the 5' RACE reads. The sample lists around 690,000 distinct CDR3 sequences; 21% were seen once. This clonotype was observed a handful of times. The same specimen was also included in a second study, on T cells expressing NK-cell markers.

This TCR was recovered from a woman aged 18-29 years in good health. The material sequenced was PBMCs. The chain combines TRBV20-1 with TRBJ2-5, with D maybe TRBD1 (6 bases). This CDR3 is CSARDPRGRAETQYF. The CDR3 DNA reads TGCAGTGCTAGAGATCCCAGGGGCAGGGCAGAGACCCAGTACTTC.